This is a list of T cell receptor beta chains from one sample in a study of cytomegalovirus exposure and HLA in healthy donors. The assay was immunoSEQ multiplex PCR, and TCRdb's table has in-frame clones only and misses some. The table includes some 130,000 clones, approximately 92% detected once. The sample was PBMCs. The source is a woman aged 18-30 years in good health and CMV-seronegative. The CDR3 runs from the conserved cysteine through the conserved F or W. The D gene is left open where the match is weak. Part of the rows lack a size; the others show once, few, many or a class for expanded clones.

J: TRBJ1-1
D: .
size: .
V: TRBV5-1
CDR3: CASSEQNTEAFF
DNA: TGCGCCAGCAGCGAACAGAACACTGAAGCTTTCTTT

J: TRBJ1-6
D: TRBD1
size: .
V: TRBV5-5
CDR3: CASSLGQGQHSPLHF
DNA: TGTGCCAGCAGCCTAGGACAGGGCCAGCATTCACCCCTCCACTTT

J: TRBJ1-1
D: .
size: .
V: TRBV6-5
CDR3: CASMGGYTEAFF
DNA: TGTGCCAGCATGGGCGGGTACACTGAAGCTTTCTTT

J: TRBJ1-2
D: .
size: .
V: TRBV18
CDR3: CASTYRRAANYGYTF
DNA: TGTGCCAGCACCTATCGACGCGCGGCTAACTATGGCTACACCTTC

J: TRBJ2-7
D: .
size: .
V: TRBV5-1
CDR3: CASSLVPQLANTYEQYF
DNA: TGCGCCAGCAGCTTGGTTCCTCAACTTGCCAATACCTACGAGCAGTACTTC

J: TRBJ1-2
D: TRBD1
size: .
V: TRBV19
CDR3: CASSLLGQDNYGYTF
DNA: TGTGCCAGTAGTCTGCTTGGACAGGACAACTATGGCTACACCTTC

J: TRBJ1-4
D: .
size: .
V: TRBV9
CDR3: CASSVGFSYSEKLFF
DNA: TGTGCCAGCAGCGTAGGTTTTTCGTACAGTGAAAAACTGTTTTTT

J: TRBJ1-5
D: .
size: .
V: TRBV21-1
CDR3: CASSKAEKYTSNQPQHF
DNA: TGTGCCAGCAGCAAAGCGGAGAAATATACTAGCAATCAGCCCCAGCATTTT

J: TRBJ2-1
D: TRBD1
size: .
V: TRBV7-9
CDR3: CASSLGGGREQFF
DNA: TGTGCCAGCAGCTTAGGAGGGGGCCGGGAGCAGTTCTTC

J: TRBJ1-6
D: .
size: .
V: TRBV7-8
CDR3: CASSTSRLSYNSPLHF
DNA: TGTGCCAGCAGCACCAGCAGGTTGTCCTATAATTCACCCCTCCACTTT

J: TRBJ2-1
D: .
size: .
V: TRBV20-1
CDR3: CSARDNNEQFF
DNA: TGCAGTGCTAGAGATAACAATGAGCAGTTCTTC

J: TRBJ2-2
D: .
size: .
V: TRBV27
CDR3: CASSFTGIGELFF
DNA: TGTGCCAGCAGTTTCACCGGGATCGGGGAGCTGTTTTTT

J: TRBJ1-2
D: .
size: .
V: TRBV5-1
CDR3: CASSKGEEHYGYTF
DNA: TGCGCCAGCAGCAAAGGGGAAGAGCACTATGGCTACACCTTC

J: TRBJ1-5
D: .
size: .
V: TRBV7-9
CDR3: CASTKLGADQPQHF
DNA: TGTGCCAGCACCAAGTTGGGGGCAGATCAGCCCCAGCATTTT

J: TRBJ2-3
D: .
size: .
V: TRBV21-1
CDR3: CASSLDRDRAGTDTQYF
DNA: TGTGCCAGCAGCCTCGACCGGGACAGAGCCGGCACAGATACGCAGTATTTT

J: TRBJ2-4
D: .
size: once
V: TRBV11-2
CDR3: CASSFPGPREQYF
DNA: TGTGCCAGCAGCTTTCCGGGCCCGAGGGAGCAGTACTTC

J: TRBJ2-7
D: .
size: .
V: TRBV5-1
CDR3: CASSGDNSYEQYF
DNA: TGCGCCAGCAGCGGGGACAACTCCTACGAGCAGTACTTC

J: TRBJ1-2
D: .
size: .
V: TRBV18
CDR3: CASSPRQESYGYTF
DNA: TGTGCCAGCTCACCCCGACAGGAAAGTTATGGCTACACCTTC

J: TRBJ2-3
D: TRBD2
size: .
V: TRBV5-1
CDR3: CASSSAWTSGGADTQYF
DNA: TGCGCCAGCAGCTCCGCCTGGACTAGCGGGGGCGCAGATACGCAGTATTTT

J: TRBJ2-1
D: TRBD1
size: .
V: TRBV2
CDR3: CASTGGAGTVVNEQFF
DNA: TGTGCCAGCACTGGGGGAGCCGGGACAGTCGTTAATGAGCAGTTCTTC

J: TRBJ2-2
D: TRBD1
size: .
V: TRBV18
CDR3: CASSPLTQTGGNTGELFF
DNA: TGTGCCAGCTCACCACTAACCCAGACAGGGGGCAACACCGGGGAGCTGTTTTTT

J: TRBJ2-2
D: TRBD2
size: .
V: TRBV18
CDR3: CASSPLAANTGELFF
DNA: TGTGCCAGCTCACCGCTAGCGGCGAACACCGGGGAGCTGTTTTTT

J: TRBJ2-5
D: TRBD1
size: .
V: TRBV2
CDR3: CASRGQGWQETQYF
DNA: TGTGCCAGCAGGGGACAGGGGTGGCAAGAGACCCAGTACTTC

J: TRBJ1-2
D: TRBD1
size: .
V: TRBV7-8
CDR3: CASSFQTGVAYGYTF
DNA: TGTGCCAGCAGCTTTCAGACAGGGGTCGCCTATGGCTACACCTTC

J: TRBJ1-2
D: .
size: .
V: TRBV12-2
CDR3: CASRLARGGLHSGYTF
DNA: TGTGCAAGTCGCTTAGCCCGGGGAGGGCTTCATTCTGGCTACACCTTC

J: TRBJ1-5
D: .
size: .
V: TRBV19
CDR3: CASSILRTPYSNQPQHF
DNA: TGTGCCAGTAGTATATTGAGGACACCATATAGCAATCAGCCCCAGCATTTT

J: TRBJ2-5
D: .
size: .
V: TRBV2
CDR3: CASSDSGETQYF
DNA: TGTGCCAGCAGTGATAGTGGTGAGACCCAGTACTTC

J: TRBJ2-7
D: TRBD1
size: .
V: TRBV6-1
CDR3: CAAERTGLTYEQYF
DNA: TGTGCAGCAGAACGGACAGGCTTAACCTACGAGCAGTACTTC

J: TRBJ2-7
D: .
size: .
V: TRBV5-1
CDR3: CASSFTGSSYEQYF
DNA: TGCGCCAGCAGCTTTACAGGGAGCTCCTACGAGCAGTACTTC

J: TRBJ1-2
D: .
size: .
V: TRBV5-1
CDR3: CASSLVTENGYTF
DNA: TGCGCCAGCAGCTTGGTGACAGAAAATGGCTACACCTTC